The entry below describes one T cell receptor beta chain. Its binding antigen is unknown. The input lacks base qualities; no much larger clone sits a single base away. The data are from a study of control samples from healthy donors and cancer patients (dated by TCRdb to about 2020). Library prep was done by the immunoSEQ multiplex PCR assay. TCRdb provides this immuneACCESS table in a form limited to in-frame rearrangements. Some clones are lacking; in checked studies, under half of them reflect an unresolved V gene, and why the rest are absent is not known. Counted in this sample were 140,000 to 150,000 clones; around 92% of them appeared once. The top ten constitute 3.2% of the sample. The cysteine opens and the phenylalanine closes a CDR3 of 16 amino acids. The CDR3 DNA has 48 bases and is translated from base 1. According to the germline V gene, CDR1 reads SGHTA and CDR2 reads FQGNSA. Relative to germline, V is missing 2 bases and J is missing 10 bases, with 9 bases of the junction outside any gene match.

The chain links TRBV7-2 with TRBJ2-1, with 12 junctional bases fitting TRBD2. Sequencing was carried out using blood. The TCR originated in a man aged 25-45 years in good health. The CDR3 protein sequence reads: CASSLSRLAGGREQFF. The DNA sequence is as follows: TGTGCCAGCAGCTTATCGAGGCTAGCGGGGGGGCGCGAGCAGTTCTTC. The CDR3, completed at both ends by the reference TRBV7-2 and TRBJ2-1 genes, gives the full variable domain GAGVSQSPSNKVTEKGKDVELRCDPISGHTALYWYRQSLGQGLEFLIYFQGNSAPDKSGLPSDRFSAERTGGSVSTLTIQRTQQEDSAVYLCASSLSRLAGGREQFFGPGTRLTVL.